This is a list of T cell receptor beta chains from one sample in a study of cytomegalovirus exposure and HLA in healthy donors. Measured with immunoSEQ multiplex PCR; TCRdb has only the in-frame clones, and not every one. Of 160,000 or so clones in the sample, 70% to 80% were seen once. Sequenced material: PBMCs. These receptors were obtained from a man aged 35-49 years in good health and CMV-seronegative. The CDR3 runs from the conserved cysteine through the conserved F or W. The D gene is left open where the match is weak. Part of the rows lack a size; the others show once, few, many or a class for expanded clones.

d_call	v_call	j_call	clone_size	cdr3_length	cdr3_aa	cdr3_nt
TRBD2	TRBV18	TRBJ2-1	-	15	CASSLGVAGDGEQFF	TGTGCCAGCTCACTCGGGGTAGCGGGAGACGGTGAGCAGTTCTTC
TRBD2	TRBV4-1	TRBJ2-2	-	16	CASSLHGAGDTGELFF	TGCGCCAGCAGCCTTCACGGAGCGGGAGACACCGGGGAGCTGTTTTTT
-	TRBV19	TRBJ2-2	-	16	CASSIDGAGNTGELFF	TGTGCCAGTAGTATAGATGGCGCGGGGAACACCGGGGAGCTGTTTTTT
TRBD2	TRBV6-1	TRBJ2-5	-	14	CASRRTSGRETQYF	TGTGCCAGCAGGAGGACTAGCGGGAGAGAGACCCAGTACTTC
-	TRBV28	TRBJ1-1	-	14	CASSSRRENTEAFF	TGTGCCAGCAGTTCCCGACGGGAGAACACTGAAGCTTTCTTT
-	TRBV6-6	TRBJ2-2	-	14	CASKVGPNTGELFF	TGTGCCAGCAAAGTGGGCCCGAACACCGGGGAGCTGTTTTTT
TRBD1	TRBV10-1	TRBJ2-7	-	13	CASSRDRADEQYF	TGCGCCAGTAGCCGGGACAGGGCAGACGAGCAGTACTTC
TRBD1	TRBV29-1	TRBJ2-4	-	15	CSVLPGTGAKNSQYF	TGCAGCGTTCTACCCGGGACAGGGGCCAAAAACAGTCAGTACTTC
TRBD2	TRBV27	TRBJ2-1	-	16	CASSLSIPLSGGREFF	TGTGCCAGCAGTTTATCCATCCCCCTATCGGGCGGGAGGGAGTTCTTC
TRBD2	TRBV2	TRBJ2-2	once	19	CASSETSGITVPNTGELFF	TGTGCCAGCAGTGAAACTAGCGGGATCACGGTACCGAACACCGGGGAGCTGTTTTTT
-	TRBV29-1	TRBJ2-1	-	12	CSVVRGPNEQFF	TGCAGCGTTGTAAGGGGCCCTAATGAGCAGTTCTTC
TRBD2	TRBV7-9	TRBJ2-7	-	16	CASSPTSGAPSYEQYF	TGTGCCAGCAGCCCAACTAGCGGGGCCCCATCCTACGAGCAGTACTTC
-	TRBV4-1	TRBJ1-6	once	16	CASSREGSSYNSPLHF	TGCGCCAGCAGCCGTGAAGGGAGCTCCTATAATTCACCCCTCCACTTT
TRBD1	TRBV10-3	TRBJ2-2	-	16	CAINKDRGLYTGELFF	TGTGCCATCAACAAGGACAGGGGGCTATACACCGGGGAGCTGTTTTTT
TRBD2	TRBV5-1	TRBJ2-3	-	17	CASSFGTSGSGTDTQYF	TGCGCCAGCAGCTTCGGGACTAGCGGGAGTGGTACAGATACGCAGTATTTT
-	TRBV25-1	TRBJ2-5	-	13	CASSEPGVETQYF	TGTGCCAGCAGTGAACCAGGGGTAGAGACCCAGTACTTC
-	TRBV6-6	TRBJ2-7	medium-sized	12	CASSSGLYEQYF	TGTGCCAGCAGTTCAGGACTGTACGAGCAGTACTTC
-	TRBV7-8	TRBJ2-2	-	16	CASTLPGAPNTGELFF	TGTGCCAGCACCTTGCCGGGAGCCCCGAACACCGGGGAGCTGTTTTTT
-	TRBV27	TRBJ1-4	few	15	CASSLRSGRNEKLFF	TGTGCCAGCAGTTTACGTTCAGGCCGGAATGAAAAACTGTTTTTT
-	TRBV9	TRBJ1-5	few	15	CASSVGEGRNQPQHF	TGTGCCAGCAGCGTAGGGGAGGGCCGCAATCAGCCCCAGCATTTT
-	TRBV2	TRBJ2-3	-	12	CANPTGTDTQYF	TGTGCCAACCCGACTGGCACAGATACGCAGTATTTT
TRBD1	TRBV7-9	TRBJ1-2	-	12	CASSSGQAGYTF	TGTGCCAGCAGCTCTGGACAGGCGGGCTACACCTTC
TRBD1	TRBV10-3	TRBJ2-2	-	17	CAISDEDRELRTGELFF	TGTGCCATCAGTGATGAGGACAGGGAGTTAAGAACCGGGGAGCTGTTTTTT
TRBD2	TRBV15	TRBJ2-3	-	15	CATSSASGVTDTQYF	TGTGCCACCAGCAGTGCTAGCGGAGTCACAGATACGCAGTATTTT
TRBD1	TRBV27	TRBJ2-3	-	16	CASSLPGGGRTDTQYF	TGTGCCAGCAGTTTACCAGGGGGCGGGCGCACAGATACGCAGTATTTT
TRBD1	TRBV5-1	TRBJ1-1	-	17	CASSTYSPTGANTEAFF	TGCGCCAGCAGCACATATAGCCCGACAGGGGCGAACACTGAAGCTTTCTTT